What follows are 27 T cell receptor beta chains derived from one specimen sequenced in a study of T cell repertoires in cytomegalovirus infection. These TCRs are of unknown antigen specificity. In TCRdb, the reads were re-called with MiXCR into one record per CDR3 protein. The sample has hundreds of thousands of distinct CDR3 sequences, about 29% seen once. The sequencing here drew on cultured PBMCs, taken from culture after CMV antigen stimulation. The receptors were gathered from a human donor in good health (CMV status not recorded). Some clones in this sample may be carry-over from other donors' samples.

V and J are TRBV24-1 and TRBJ2-6; weak D call: TRBD1 (5 bases). The ends were cut back, 2 bases at V and 0 bases at J, with 7 bases in the middle. Germline-derived CDR1 and CDR2 are KGHDR and SFDVKD. The CDR3 has 16 amino acids. The CDR3 reads CATSDSDSSGANVLTF. CDR3 DNA: TGTGCCACCAGTGATTCCGACAGCTCTGGGGCCAACGTCCTGACTTTC.

The J gene is TRBJ1-2, the V gene TRBV4-1; D is perhaps TRBD1 (5 bases). Germline V lookup: CDR1 MGHRA, CDR2 YSYEKL. The CDR3 runs to 14 residues. V was shortened by 3 bases and J by 7 bases, with 15 bases between the two germline ends. CDR3 amino acids: CASSHLSPGSGYTF. Written as DNA, the CDR3 is TGCGCCAGCAGCCACCTCAGTCCAGGGAGTGGCTACACCTTC.

V usage is TRBV5-4 and J usage is TRBJ2-3, with D possibly TRBD2 on 6 matching bases. Germline V gives CDR1 SGHNT, CDR2 YYREEE (reference sequence). The CDR3 sequence is 15 residues long. The ends were cut back, 0 bases at V and 2 bases at J, with 10 bases in the middle. DNA for the CDR3: TGTGCCAGCAGCTTGGGGACGGGGGACACAGATACGCAGTATTTT. Encoded protein: CASSLGTGDTDTQYF.

This clonotype was seen many times. The chain recombines TRBV20-1 with TRBJ1-1; TRBD1 matches at 8 bases. The J segment lost 0 bases and the V segment lost 5 bases, leaving 2 bases of the junction unmatched. The CDR3 sequence is 13 residues long. CDR1 and CDR2 from the germline V gene are DFQATT and SNEGSKA (reference sequence). CDR3 region: CSASDRVNTEAFF. Written as DNA, the CDR3 is TGCAGTGCTTCGGACAGGGTGAACACTGAAGCTTTCTTT.

Ten or more counts support this clonotype. The J gene is TRBJ1-5, the V gene TRBV7-9; 7 nucleotides align to TRBD1. J gave up 0 bases and V 1 base, and 0 bases lay outside the gene matches. This CDR3 spans 15 amino acids. Looked up from germline, CDR1 is SEHNR and CDR2 is FQNEAQ (reference sequence). The CDR3 loop is CASSLGQGSNQPQHF. CDR3 coding DNA: TGTGCCAGCAGCTTAGGACAGGGTAGCAATCAGCCCCAGCATTTT.

The chain couples TRBV28 to TRBJ2-6, with D possibly matching TRBD1 (6 bases). The CDR3 runs 16 residues. V lost 2 bases, J lost 4 bases, and 12 bases lay in between. Germline loops: CDR1 MDHEN, CDR2 SYDVKM. CDR3 sequence (DNA): TGTGCCAGCAGTTTAATAGGACAGTTCGGGGCCAACGTCCTGACTTTC. This codes for CASSLIGQFGANVLTF.

This clonotype has a handful of counts. The CDR3 DNA reads TGTGCCAGCAGTTTACAGGAGTCCCTCGGAAACACCATATATTTT. Translation gives CASSLQESLGNTIYF. J is TRBJ1-3 and V is TRBV12-3 or TRBV12-4; no clear D. Trimming took 2 bases from V and 4 from J, leaving 12 bases between them. The CDR3 loop spans 15 amino acids.

CDR3 sequence (DNA): TGTGCCATCAGTGAGGGCCGGGGCCGGAACGAGCAGTACTTC. Amino acid sequence: CAISEGRGRNEQYF. The chain links TRBV10-3 to TRBJ2-7; the D call may be TRBD1 or TRBD2 (5 bases each). Trimming pared 2 bases from V and 5 bases from J, leaving 13 bases between. CDR1 and CDR2 (germline): ENHRY, SYGVKD. This CDR3 region has 14 residues.

The V gene is TRBV7-8, the J gene TRBJ1-5; D might be TRBD1 (6 bases). The germline V and J ends were trimmed by 4 bases and 11 bases, with 15 bases remaining between them. Germline CDR1 reads SGHVS; CDR2 reads FQNEAQ. The CDR3 covers 13 residues. The CDR3 loop is CASSSGGAGAQHF. CDR3 in DNA: TGTGCCAGCAGCTCCGGGGGCGCGGGGGCCCAGCATTTT.

The V gene is TRBV4-1, the J gene TRBJ1-4; TRBD1 agrees at 9 bases. Trimming at V came to 2 bases and at J to 7 bases, leaving 5 bases not matched to a gene. The CDR3 is 15 amino acids. Germline lookup yields CDR1 MGHRA and CDR2 YSYEKL. The CDR3 is CASSQLSDRGEKLFF. The CDR3 bases are TGCGCCAGCAGCCAACTGTCGGACAGGGGTGAAAAACTGTTTTTT.

This clonotype was observed a few times. The chain uses TRBV24-1 and TRBJ2-1; 10 positions match TRBD2. The germline CDR1 and CDR2 sequences are KGHDR and SFDVKD. V dropped 2 bases and J dropped 7; count of bases not matched to a gene: 7. CDR3 length: 16 residues. CDR3 amino acids: CATSDSAGGPGNEQFF. The DNA of the CDR3 is TGTGCCACCAGTGATTCAGCGGGAGGGCCGGGAAATGAGCAGTTCTTC.

This clonotype occurred many times. The V gene is TRBV7-8, the J gene TRBJ1-3; D is possibly TRBD1 (5 bases). CDR3 length: 16 residues. Trimming took 1 base from V and 0 from J, leaving 10 bases between them. CDR1 and CDR2 from the germline V gene are SGHVS and FQNEAQ. The CDR3 DNA reads TGTGCCAGCAGCTTAGAAGGGCAGGGCTCTGGAAACACCATATATTTT. Translation: CASSLEGQGSGNTIYF.

This clonotype showed up just a few times. This sequence joins TRBV4-2 and TRBJ2-3; 13 positions match TRBD2. The trim removed 4 bases at V and 5 bases at J, leaving 9 bases unmatched. The CDR3 has 17 residues. Germline V gives CDR1 LGHNA, CDR2 YNFKEQ. The CDR3 loop reads CASSPGLLAGGGDTQYF. The CDR3 DNA follows: TGTGCCAGCAGCCCTGGCTTACTAGCGGGAGGGGGAGATACGCAGTATTTT.

This clonotype was seen ten or more times. This chain joins TRBV7-2 and TRBJ1-1; 10 nucleotides agree with TRBD1. The germline CDR1 and CDR2 sequences are SGHTA and FQGNSA. V shed 5 bases and J 4 bases; nucleotides not matched to a gene: 4. This CDR3 is 14 amino acids long. CDR3 protein: CASSGRQGATEAFF. The CDR3 nucleotides read TGTGCCAGCAGCGGCCGACAGGGGGCCACTGAAGCTTTCTTT.

There are a few counts of this clonotype. The chain employs TRBV19 and TRBJ1-4; D is possibly TRBD1 (6 bases). CDR1 and CDR2 from the germline V gene are LNHDA and SQIVND (reference sequence). CDR3 length: 16 amino acids. V lost 5 bases to trimming and J lost 6 bases, with 19 bases between them. CDR3 in DNA: TGTGCCAGTAGTCCCGACAGGAGGATCATGGATGAAAAACTGTTTTTT. Translating gives CASSPDRRIMDEKLFF.

This chain uses TRBV19 with TRBJ1-5; the D gene is possibly TRBD1 (5 bases). The V gene lost 7 bases and the J gene lost 4 bases, with 17 bases spanning the gap. Germline V CDR1 and CDR2: LNHDA, SQIVND (reference sequence). The CDR3 runs 15 residues. For the CDR3, the DNA is TGTGCCAGTAATCAGGGCGGCGAGGGGAATCAGCCCCAGCATTTT. This sequence encodes CASNQGGEGNQPQHF.

The chain links TRBV27 to TRBJ2-1; tentative D call: TRBD2 (5 bases). This CDR3 spans 15 amino acids. Germline V lookup: CDR1 MNHEY, CDR2 SMNVEV (reference sequence). V was pared by 3 bases and J by 5 bases, with 14 bases between. The CDR3 coding sequence is TGTGCCAGCAGTTTCAATAGCGCGCCCAACAATGAGCAGTTCTTC. As protein: CASSFNSAPNNEQFF.

The chain couples TRBV19 to TRBJ1-5, with D perhaps matching TRBD1 (5 bases). Germline V gene lookup returns CDR1 LNHDA and CDR2 SQIVND (reference sequence). Trimming stripped 5 bases from V and 4 bases from J, with 12 bases between. The CDR3 totals 14 residues. Here the CDR3 reads CASSVNGANQPQHF. The DNA for the CDR3 is TGTGCCAGTAGTGTGAACGGGGCAAATCAGCCCCAGCATTTT. Supplemented by reference TRBV19 and TRBJ1-5, the full variable domain reads DGGITQSPKYLFRKEGQNVTLSCEQNLNHDAMYWYRQDPGQGLRLIYYSQIVNDFQKGDIAEGYSVSREKKESFPLTVTSAQKNPTAFYLCASSVNGANQPQHFGDGTRLSIL.

V gene TRBV5-4 combines with J gene TRBJ2-1; 11 bases are a match to TRBD1. CDR1 SGHNT and CDR2 YYREEE come from the germline V gene (reference sequence). This CDR3 comprises 16 residues. V was pared by 3 bases and J by 1 base, with 3 bases of the junction left unmatched. In DNA form, the CDR3 reads TGTGCCAGCAGCTCGGGGGACAGGGGGTCCTACAATGAGCAGTTCTTC. It codes for CASSSGDRGSYNEQFF.

The chain recombines TRBV24-1 with TRBJ2-2, with D possibly TRBD2 on 5 matching bases. The length of the CDR3 is 14 residues. Germline assignment: CDR1 KGHDR and CDR2 SFDVKD. Trimming stripped 0 bases from V and 6 bases from J, with 7 bases between. CDR3 sequence: CATSDLSGAGELFF. The DNA of the CDR3 is TGTGCCACCAGTGATTTGTCCGGGGCCGGGGAGCTGTTTTTT.

This chain links TRBV24-1 with TRBJ1-1; D is undetermined. V was cut by 8 bases and J by 7 bases, with 13 bases left in between. CDR1 is KGHDR and CDR2 is SFDVKD in the germline V gene. The CDR3 length is 12 residues. The CDR3 DNA reads as TGTGCCACCATTCCCATTGGGGATGAAGCTTTCTTT. It codes for CATIPIGDEAFF.

This clonotype was seen more than once but under ten times. V and J are TRBV15 and TRBJ1-5; unclear D gene. CDR3 length: 15 residues. The V end was cut by 6 bases, the J end by 3 bases, with 15 bases between. Germline lookup yields CDR1 LNHNV and CDR2 YYDKDF (reference sequence). The CDR3 reads CATRGPGDYNQPQHF. The DNA for the CDR3 is TGTGCCACCAGGGGCCCGGGAGACTACAATCAGCCCCAGCATTTT.

V is TRBV7-9 and J is TRBJ2-7; possible D gene TRBD2, 5 bases. The CDR3 runs to 17 residues. V was trimmed by 1 base and J by 2 bases, leaving 18 bases between them. Germline assignment: CDR1 SEHNR and CDR2 FQNEAQ (reference sequence). CDR3 in DNA: TGTGCCAGCAGCTTAGTCTCCTACCGGACTTCACCCTACGAGCAGTACTTC. This sequence encodes CASSLVSYRTSPYEQYF.

This clonotype was counted only a few times. CDR3 nucleotides: TGTGCCAGCAGCCCCCGGACCACTAATGAGCAGTTCTTC. Translated, it gives CASSPRTTNEQFF. V usage is TRBV7-8 and J usage is TRBJ2-1, with D hard to call. V dropped 5 bases and J dropped 7 bases, with 12 bases sitting between them. The CDR3 totals 13 residues. In germline, CDR1 is SGHVS, CDR2 FQNEAQ.

The chain couples TRBV11-1 to TRBJ2-1, with 7 bases fitting TRBD2. Germline V CDR1 and CDR2: SGHAT, FQDESV (reference sequence). V was pared by 5 bases and J by 5 bases, with 9 bases of the junction left unmatched. CDR3 length: 15 residues. The CDR3 sequence: CASSIFGAGDNEQFF. DNA of the CDR3: TGTGCCAGCAGCATCTTTGGGGCGGGAGACAATGAGCAGTTCTTC.

This clonotype was picked up a small number of times. The rearrangement joins TRBV11-3 to TRBJ1-1, with unresolved D. CDR1 is SGHNT and CDR2 is YENEEA in the germline V gene. Between the trimmed V and J ends, which lost 5 bases and 3 bases, there was a span of 10 bases. There are 13 residues in the CDR3. DNA of the CDR3: TGTGCCAGCAGCGTGAGTGAGGACACTGAAGCTTTCTTT. Translated, it gives CASSVSEDTEAFF.

The chain links TRBV7-4 to TRBJ1-4, with D maybe TRBD1 (6 bases). Between the trimmed V and J ends, which lost 2 bases and 6 bases, there was a span of 13 bases. This CDR3 contains 15 residues. CDR1 and CDR2 from the germline V gene are SGHVT and SQSDAQ. CDR3: CASSLSGTRDEKLFF. CDR3 in DNA: TGTGCCAGCAGCTTATCCGGGACACGGGATGAAAAACTGTTTTTT.